The 5 T cell receptor beta chains in this list originate from one sample, sequenced in a study of blood T cell repertoires in COVID-19. TCRdb's copy holds only in-frame clones and misses some; the assay was immunoSEQ multiplex PCR. The sample holds roughly 250,000 clones, 88% seen once. Sample: PBMCs or T cells enriched from blood (not recorded which). These receptors all come from a woman between 50 and 59 years old who had recovered from COVID-19.

The chain carries TRBV4-3 and TRBJ2-6, with D maybe TRBD2 (5 bases). Looked up from germline, CDR1 is LGHNA and CDR2 is YSLEER. Deletions cut 4 bases from V and 2 bases from J, with 12 bases between. The CDR3 extends over 16 amino acids. As DNA, the CDR3 is TGCGCCAGCAGCCTTTCCGGGGTCCCTGGGGCCAACGTCCTGACTTTC. This sequence encodes CASSLSGVPGANVLTF.

This rearrangement joins TRBV28 to TRBJ1-1, with D maybe TRBD1 (6 bases). V lost 7 bases and J lost 0, with 15 bases in between. This CDR3 contains 15 residues. Germline V gene sequence: CDR1 MDHEN, CDR2 SYDVKM. CDR3 coding DNA: TGTGCCAGCAAACTTCAAGGGGGAATGAACACTGAAGCTTTCTTT. Translated, it gives CASKLQGGMNTEAFF. The variable domain in full, with the rest retrieved from reference TRBV28 and TRBJ1-1, is DVKVTQSSRYLVKRTGEKVFLECVQDMDHENMFWYRQDPGLGLRLIYFSYDVKMKEKGDIPEGYSVSREKKERFSLILESASTNQTSMYLCASKLQGGMNTEAFFGQGTRLTVV.

This clone was seen once. The chain carries TRBV18 and TRBJ2-1; 9 bases are a match to TRBD2. With V trimmed by 3 bases and J by 8 bases, 17 bases remained unmatched. The CDR3 is 18 residues long. The germline CDR1 and CDR2 sequences are KGHSH and LQKENI. CDR3 coding DNA: TGTGCCAGCTCACCTCGTAATCCTAGCGGGGAAGCCAGGGATGAGCAGTTCTTC. It is translated as CASSPRNPSGEARDEQFF.

The CDR3 reads CASSPNGLAGYNEQFF. The CDR3 nucleotides are TGTGCCAGCAGCCCAAACGGACTAGCGGGGTACAATGAGCAGTTCTTC. The rearrangement uses TRBV3-1 (or the pseudogene TRBV3-2) and TRBJ2-1; 12 bases fit TRBD2. Germline V lookup: CDR1 LGHDT, CDR2 YNNKEL (reference sequence). With V trimmed by 4 bases and J by 4 bases, 5 bases remained unmatched. The CDR3 is 16 amino acids.

CDR3: CASSRDGASSYGYTF. The CDR3 region has the DNA TGTGCCAGCAGCCGAGATGGGGCTTCTAGCTATGGCTACACCTTC. V gene TRBV3-1 (or the pseudogene TRBV3-2) combines with J gene TRBJ1-2; perhaps TRBD1 as D (5 bases). The ends were cut back, 4 bases at V and 4 bases at J, with 16 bases in the middle. Germline V lookup: CDR1 LGHDT, CDR2 YNNKEL (reference sequence). The CDR3 consists of 15 residues.